This T cell receptor (beta chain) was captured by sequencing in a study of cytomegalovirus exposure and HLA in healthy donors. The PCR contained 60 Vbeta and 13 Jbeta primers. The assay was immunoSEQ multiplex PCR, and TCRdb's table has in-frame clones only and misses some. Among about 100,000 clones listed, about 68% were seen once. Study-level findings and limits: One later analysis reportedly identified an Asian-associated ancestry cluster that showed fewer N-insertions than the approximately 710-donor mean. Per a prior analysis, the majority of TCR beta V segments were productive roughly 90% or roughly 30% of the time.

The CDR3 consists of 16 residues. Germline CDR1 KGHSH, CDR2 LQKENI. V was clipped by 3 bases and J by 7 bases, with 21 bases between them. Points on this clone: Its antigen remains unknown. Other DNA variants within this sample encode the same CDR3.

The clonotype originates from a male donor in good health and CMV-seropositive. This chain connects TRBV18 to TRBJ1-2; possible D gene TRBD1, 6 bases. The sample taken for sequencing was PBMCs. The CDR3 DNA reads as TGTGCCAGCTCACCTTCGACCGTGGCGAGGGGGACTGGCTACACCTTC. Protein: CASSPSTVARGTGYTF.